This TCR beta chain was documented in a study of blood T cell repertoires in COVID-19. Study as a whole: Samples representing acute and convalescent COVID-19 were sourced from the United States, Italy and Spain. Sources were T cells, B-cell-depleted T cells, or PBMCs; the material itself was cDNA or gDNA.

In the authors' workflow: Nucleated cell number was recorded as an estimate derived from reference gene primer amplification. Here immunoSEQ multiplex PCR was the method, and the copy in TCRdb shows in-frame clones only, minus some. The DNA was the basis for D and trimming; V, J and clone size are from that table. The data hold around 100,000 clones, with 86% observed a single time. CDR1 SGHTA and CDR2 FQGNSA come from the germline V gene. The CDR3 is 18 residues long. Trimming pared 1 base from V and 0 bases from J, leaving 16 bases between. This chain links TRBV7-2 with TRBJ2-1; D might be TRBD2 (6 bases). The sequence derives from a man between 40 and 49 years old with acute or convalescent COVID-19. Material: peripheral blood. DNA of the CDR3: TGTGCCAGCAGCTTAGTGGTTAGCGGAGCCCTCTCCTACAATGAGCAGTTCTTC. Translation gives CASSLVVSGALSYNEQFF. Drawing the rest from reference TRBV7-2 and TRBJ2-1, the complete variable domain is GAGVSQSPSNKVTEKGKDVELRCDPISGHTALYWYRQSLGQGLEFLIYFQGNSAPDKSGLPSDRFSAERTGGSVSTLTIQRTQQEDSAVYLCASSLVVSGALSYNEQFFGPGTRLTVL.